A single sample is the source of the 8 T cell receptor beta chains below, sequenced in a study of beta chain features in type 1 diabetes. General study findings and limits: In every one of the four CD4+ subsets, TCRB CDR3s were moderately but significantly shorter in Type 1 diabetes patients.

The authors reverse transcribed all of the isolated RNA, so sequencing captured expressed TCRB transcripts. Clones were sequenced by immunoSEQ multiplex PCR, and TCRdb holds only the in-frame ones, with some missing. Of around 300,000 clones listed, around 16% were seen once; the top ten hold more than 0.015%. Antigen specificity for these receptors is unknown. Input material: naive CD4+ T cells from blood. The source is a man younger than 35 with type 1 diabetes.

This clone was counted at least ten times. The genes are TRBV29-1 and TRBJ1-5; the D gene is possibly TRBD1 (5 bases). The V end lost 4 bases, the J end lost 4 bases, and 14 bases lay between the germline ends. Germline V lookup: CDR1 SQVTM, CDR2 ANQGSEA. The CDR3 runs 14 residues. CDR3 in amino acids: CSVVFADTNQPQHF. The DNA of the CDR3 is TGCAGCGTTGTCTTTGCGGACACGAATCAGCCCCAGCATTTT.

V and J are TRBV7-2 and TRBJ2-5, with 7 nucleotides matching TRBD2. Germline loops: CDR1 SGHTA, CDR2 FQGNSA. V was pared by 4 bases and J by 4 bases, with 9 bases of the junction left unmatched. The CDR3 totals 15 residues. CDR3 sequence (DNA): TGTGCCAGCAGCTCTAGGGTGCGCGGGAGAGAGACCCAGTACTTC. This gives the protein CASSSRVRGRETQYF.

CDR3 loop: CASTRGQSEAFF. The CDR3 DNA follows: TGTGCCAGCACCCGAGGACAGTCCGAAGCTTTCTTT. The chain carries TRBV25-1 and TRBJ1-1; D may be TRBD1 (6 bases). The CDR3 loop spans 12 amino acids. CDR1 and CDR2 from the germline V gene are MGHDK and SYGVNS. The V end was cut by 7 bases, the J end by 8 bases, with 14 bases between.

The genes are TRBV5-1 and TRBJ2-1; 9 positions match TRBD2. V dropped 1 base and J dropped 5; count of bases not matched to a gene: 4. Germline CDR1 and CDR2: SGHRS and YFSETQ. The length of the CDR3 is 15 residues. CDR3 amino acids: CASSLTTSGNNEQFF. The CDR3 DNA reads TGCGCCAGCAGCTTGACGACTAGCGGAAACAATGAGCAGTTCTTC.

The chain uses TRBV9 and TRBJ1-3; 8 nucleotides line up with TRBD1. CDR1 SGDLS and CDR2 YYNGEE come from the germline V gene. The length of the CDR3 is 14 residues. V lost 4 bases, J lost 2 bases, and 2 bases stayed unmatched. The CDR3 protein is CASSLQGAGNTIYF. The CDR3 bases are TGTGCCAGCAGCCTACAGGGGGCTGGAAACACCATATATTTT. Filled out from reference TRBV9 and TRBJ1-3, the complete variable domain reads DSGVTQTPKHLITATGQRVTLRCSPRSGDLSVYWYQQSLDQGLQFLIQYYNGEERAKGNILERFSAQQFPDLHSELNLSSLELGDSALYFCASSLQGAGNTIYFGEGSWLTVV.

The chain couples TRBV7-9 to TRBJ2-1; no clear D. This CDR3 comprises 14 residues. Trimming took 2 bases from V and 6 from J, leaving 11 bases between them. Per germline, CDR1 SEHNR and CDR2 FQNEAQ (reference sequence). This CDR3 reads CASSLWLGPNEQFF. In DNA, the CDR3 is TGTGCCAGCAGCTTATGGCTGGGCCCCAATGAGCAGTTCTTC.

V gene TRBV6-5 combines with J gene TRBJ2-7, with D hard to call. Deletions cut 5 bases from V and 1 base from J, with 12 bases between. This CDR3 is built from 14 residues. Per germline, CDR1 MNHEY and CDR2 SVGAGI. CDR3 coding DNA: TGTGCCAGCAGTCTCCTGTCCGTTTCCTACGAGCAGTACTTC. Protein sequence: CASSLLSVSYEQYF.

The rearrangement uses TRBV6-6 and TRBJ2-7; TRBD1 matches 8 bases. Germline V CDR1 and CDR2: MNHNY, SVGAGI (reference sequence). The CDR3 contains 13 residues. V lost 7 bases, J lost 6 bases, and 8 bases stayed unmatched. This chain's CDR3 is CASIDRGPGEQYF. As DNA, the CDR3 is TGTGCCAGCATCGACAGGGGACCCGGCGAGCAGTACTTC.